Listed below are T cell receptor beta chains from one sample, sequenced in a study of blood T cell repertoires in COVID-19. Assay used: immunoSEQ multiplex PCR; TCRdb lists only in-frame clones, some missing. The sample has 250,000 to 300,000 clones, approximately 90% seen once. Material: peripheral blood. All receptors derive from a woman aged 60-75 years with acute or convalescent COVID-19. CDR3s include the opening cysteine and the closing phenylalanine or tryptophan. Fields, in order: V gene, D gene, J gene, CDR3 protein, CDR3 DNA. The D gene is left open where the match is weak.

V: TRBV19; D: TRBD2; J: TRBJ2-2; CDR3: CASSTGTSGRAGELFF; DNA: TGTGCCAGTAGTACGGGGACTAGCGGGAGGGCCGGGGAGCTGTTTTTT
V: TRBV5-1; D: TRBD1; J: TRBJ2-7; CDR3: CASSSGTGGHEQYF; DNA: TGCGCCAGCAGCTCCGGGACAGGAGGCCACGAGCAGTACTTC
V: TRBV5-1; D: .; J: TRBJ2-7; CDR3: CASSVGLRSVQSYEQYF; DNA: TGCGCCAGCAGCGTAGGACTTCGCTCAGTTCAATCCTACGAGCAGTACTTC
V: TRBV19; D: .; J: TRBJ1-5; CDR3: CASRIQGLGNQPQHF; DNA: TGTGCCAGTAGGATACAGGGTTTGGGCAATCAGCCCCAGCATTTT
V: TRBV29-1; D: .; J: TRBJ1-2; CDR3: CSAHRVSEGYTF; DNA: TGCAGCGCCCACAGGGTTTCTGAGGGCTACACCTTC
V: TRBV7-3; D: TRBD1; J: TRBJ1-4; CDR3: CASSHNYKTAQGETNEKLFF; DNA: TGTGCCAGCAGCCACAATTATAAGACCGCGCAGGGGGAGACTAATGAAAAACTGTTTTTT
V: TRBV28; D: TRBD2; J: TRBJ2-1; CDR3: CASSALAGGSHEQFF; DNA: TGTGCCAGCAGTGCCCTAGCGGGGGGTTCCCATGAGCAGTTCTTC
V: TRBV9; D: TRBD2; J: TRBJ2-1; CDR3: CASSPRLAVVDEQFF; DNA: TGTGCCAGCAGCCCACGACTAGCGGTAGTGGATGAGCAGTTCTTC
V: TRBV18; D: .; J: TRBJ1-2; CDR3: CASSQPSYGYTF; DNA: TGTGCCAGCTCACAACCGAGCTATGGCTACACCTTC
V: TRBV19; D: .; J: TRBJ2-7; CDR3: CASSAPGLWPYEQYF; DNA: TGTGCCAGTAGTGCCCCGGGACTTTGGCCCTACGAGCAGTACTTC